This T cell receptor (beta chain) was captured by sequencing in a study of blood T cell repertoires in COVID-19. At the level of the study: Whether acute or convalescent, the COVID-19 samples came from the United States, Italy and Spain. Nucleic acid was either cDNA or gDNA, and it came from T cells, B-cell-depleted T cells, or PBMCs.

This CDR3 region has 18 residues. V lost 2 bases, J lost 0 bases, and 17 bases lay in between. CDR1 LNHDA and CDR2 SQIVND come from the germline V gene (reference sequence). This table comes from immunoSEQ multiplex PCR, and its TCRdb copy is limited to in-frame clones, with some not included. The data show 85,000 to 110,000 clones, 70% to 90% seen once. This chain links TRBV19 with TRBJ1-5; no firm D call. The receptor was derived from a man aged 50 to 59 in a cohort sampled during active COVID-19. Sequences were obtained from peripheral blood. CDR3 in amino acids: CASSIKEGATTSNQPQHF. The CDR3 nucleotides are TGTGCCAGTAGTATAAAGGAGGGCGCCACGACTAGCAATCAGCCCCAGCATTTT.